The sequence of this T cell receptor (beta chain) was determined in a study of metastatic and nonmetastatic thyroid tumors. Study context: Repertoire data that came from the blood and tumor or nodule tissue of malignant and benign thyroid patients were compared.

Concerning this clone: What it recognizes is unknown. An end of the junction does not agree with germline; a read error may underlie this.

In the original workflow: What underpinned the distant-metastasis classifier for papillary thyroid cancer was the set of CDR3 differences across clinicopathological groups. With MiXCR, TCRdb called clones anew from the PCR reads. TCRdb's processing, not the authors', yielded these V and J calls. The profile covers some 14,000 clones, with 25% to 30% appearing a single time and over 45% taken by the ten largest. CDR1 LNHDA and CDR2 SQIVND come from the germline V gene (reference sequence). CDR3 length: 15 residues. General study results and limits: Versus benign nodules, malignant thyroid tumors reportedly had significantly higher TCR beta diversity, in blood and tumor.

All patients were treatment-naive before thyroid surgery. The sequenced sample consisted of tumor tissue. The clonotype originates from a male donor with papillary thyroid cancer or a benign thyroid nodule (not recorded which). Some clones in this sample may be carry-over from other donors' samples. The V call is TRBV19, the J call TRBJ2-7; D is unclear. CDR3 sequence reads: CAISISGTSSYEQYF. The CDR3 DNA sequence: TGTGCCATTAGTATCTCTGGTACCTCCTCCTACGAGCAGTACTTC.